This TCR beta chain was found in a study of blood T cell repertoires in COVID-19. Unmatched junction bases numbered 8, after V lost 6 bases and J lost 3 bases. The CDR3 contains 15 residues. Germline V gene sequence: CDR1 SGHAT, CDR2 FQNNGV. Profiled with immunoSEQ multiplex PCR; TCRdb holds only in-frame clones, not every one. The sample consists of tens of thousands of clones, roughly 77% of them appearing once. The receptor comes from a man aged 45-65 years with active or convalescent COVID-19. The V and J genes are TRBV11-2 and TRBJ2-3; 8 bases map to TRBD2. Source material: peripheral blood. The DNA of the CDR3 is TGTGCCAGCAGGGGAAGCGGGGGTCGGACAGATACGCAGTATTTT. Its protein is CASRGSGGRTDTQYF.